One sample yielded the 8 T cell receptor beta chains listed below, sequenced in a study of T-cell reconstitution after alpha-beta-depleted transplantation in children. A TCRbeta library incorporating unique molecular identifiers was prepared. TCRdb used MiXCR to reprocess the PCR reads, holding one entry per CDR3 protein. The sample records about 300,000 distinct CDR3 sequences, 10% being singletons. The material was PBMCs, obtained before TCRalphabeta/CD19-depleted stem cell transplant. These receptors were taken from a boy under two years old with acute myeloid leukemia, due to receive a stem cell transplant.

This clonotype was counted only a few times. This chain links TRBV5-4 with TRBJ2-2; either TRBD1 or TRBD2 may supply D (5 bases each). V was cut by 3 bases and J by 5 bases, with 11 bases left in between. In germline, CDR1 is SGHNT, CDR2 YYREEE (reference sequence). The CDR3 consists of 14 residues. The CDR3 coding sequence is TGTGCCAGCAGCTGGGGGACGGGTACCGGGGAGCTGTTTTTT. This codes for CASSWGTGTGELFF.

This clonotype was seen a few times. The genes are TRBV7-9 and TRBJ2-7; TRBD1 agrees at 8 bases. V was pared by 4 bases and J by 3 bases, with 5 bases of the junction left unmatched. Germline CDR1 and CDR2: SEHNR and FQNEAQ (reference sequence). The CDR3 sequence is 14 residues long. CDR3 DNA: TGTGCCAGCAGCTGGACAGGGAAGGACTACGAGCAGTACTTC. Amino acids: CASSWTGKDYEQYF. Based on the CDR3 plus reference TRBV7-9 and TRBJ2-7, the full variable domain is DTGVSQNPRHKITKRGQNVTFRCDPISEHNRLYWYRQTLGQGPEFLTYFQNEAQLEKSRLLSDRFSAERPKGSFSTLEIQRTEQGDSAMYLCASSWTGKDYEQYFGPGTRLTVT.

The V and J genes are TRBV27 and TRBJ2-2; D not certain. Germline CDR1 is MNHEY and CDR2 is SMNVEV (reference sequence). This CDR3 has 11 residues. Trimming took 9 bases from V and 5 from J, leaving 7 bases between them. The CDR3 nucleotides read TGTGCCAGTACGGCAACCGGGGAGCTGTTTTTT. It translates to CASTATGELFF.

This clonotype was observed many times. The genes are TRBV29-1 and TRBJ2-5, with TRBD2 identical over 13 bases. Germline values: CDR1 SQVTM, CDR2 ANQGSEA. Losses at the gene ends were 7 bases for V and 4 bases for J; bases not matched to a gene: 9. The CDR3 sequence is 15 residues long. DNA for the CDR3: TGCAGCGCTGGACTAGCGGGAGCCCCAGGAGAGACCCAGTACTTC. Translated, it gives CSAGLAGAPGETQYF.

The rearrangement uses TRBV6-5 and TRBJ1-1, with D unclear. Looked up from germline, CDR1 is MNHEY and CDR2 is SVGAGI. This CDR3 has 14 amino acids. Trimming stripped 3 bases from V and 5 bases from J, with 13 bases between. CDR3 bases: TGTGCCAGCAGTTATTATGGTGTGGGTACTGAAGCTTTCTTT. It specifies CASSYYGVGTEAFF.

This clonotype has a count of ten or more. V gene TRBV7-9 combines with J gene TRBJ1-5; 9 nucleotides align to TRBD1. There are 15 residues in the CDR3. J gave up 1 base and V 5 bases, and 3 bases lay outside the gene matches. The germline gives CDR1 SEHNR, CDR2 FQNEAQ (reference sequence). CDR3 DNA: TGTGCCAGCAGCATCACAGGGGGCAGCAATCAGCCCCAGCATTTT. Protein product: CASSITGGSNQPQHF.

A remark on this clonotype: Just one base apart from a much larger clone, this may be a read error. This chain links TRBV28 with TRBJ2-3, with D possibly matching TRBD1 (5 bases). The CDR3 sequence is 15 residues long. Germline CDR1 is MDHEN and CDR2 is SYDVKM. With 5 bases removed from V and 1 base from J, the gap between germline ends came to 13 bases. The CDR3 DNA follows: TGTGCCAGCAGTCAGGGCGGCTTGGGCACAGATACGCAGTATTTT. This translates into CASSQGGLGTDTQYF.

The chain employs TRBV6-5 and TRBJ2-2, with 8 positions matching TRBD2. This CDR3 region has 16 residues. J gave up 8 bases and V 2 bases, and 10 bases lay outside the gene matches. Germline CDR1 is MNHEY and CDR2 is SVGAGI. The CDR3 sequence is CASSYGSGGLGGELFF. The CDR3 region has the DNA TGTGCCAGCAGTTACGGAAGCGGGGGCTTGGGGGGGGAGCTGTTTTTT.